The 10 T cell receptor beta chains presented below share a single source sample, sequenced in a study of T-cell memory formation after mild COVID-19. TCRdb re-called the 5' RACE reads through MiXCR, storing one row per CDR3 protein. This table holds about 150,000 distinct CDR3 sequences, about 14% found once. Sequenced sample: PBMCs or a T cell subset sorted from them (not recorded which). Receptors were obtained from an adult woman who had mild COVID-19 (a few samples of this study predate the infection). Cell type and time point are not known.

The CDR3 is CASSASPWTSGGLTQYF. The CDR3, as DNA: TGTGCCAGCAGTGCCTCCCCGTGGACTAGCGGGGGTCTCACGCAGTATTTT. This chain uses TRBV6-6 with TRBJ2-3; 13 bases map to TRBD2. With 5 bases clipped from V and 9 bases from J, the junction kept 14 bases outside the gene matches. The CDR3 contains 17 residues. CDR1 is MNHNY, CDR2 SVGAGI, per germline (reference sequence).

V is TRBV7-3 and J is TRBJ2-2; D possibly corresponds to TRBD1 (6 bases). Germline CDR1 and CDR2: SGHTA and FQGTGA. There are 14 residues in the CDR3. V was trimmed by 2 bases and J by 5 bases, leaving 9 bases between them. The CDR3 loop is CASSLDTGTGELFF. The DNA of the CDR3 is TGTGCCAGCAGCTTAGATACAGGGACCGGGGAGCTGTTTTTT.

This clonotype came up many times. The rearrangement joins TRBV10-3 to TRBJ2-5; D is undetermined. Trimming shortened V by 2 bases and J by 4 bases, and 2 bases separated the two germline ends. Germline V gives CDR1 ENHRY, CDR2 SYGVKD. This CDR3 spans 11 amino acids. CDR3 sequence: CAISERETQYF. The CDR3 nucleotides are TGTGCCATCAGTGAGCGAGAGACCCAGTACTTC.

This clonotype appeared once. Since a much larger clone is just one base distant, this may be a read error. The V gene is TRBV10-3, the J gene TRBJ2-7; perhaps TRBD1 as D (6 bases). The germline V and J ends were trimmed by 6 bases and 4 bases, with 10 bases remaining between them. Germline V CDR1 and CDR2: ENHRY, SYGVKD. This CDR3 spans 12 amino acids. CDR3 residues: CAISLQGYEQYF. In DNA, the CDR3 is TGTGCCATCAGCTTACAGGGTTACGAGCAGTACTTC.

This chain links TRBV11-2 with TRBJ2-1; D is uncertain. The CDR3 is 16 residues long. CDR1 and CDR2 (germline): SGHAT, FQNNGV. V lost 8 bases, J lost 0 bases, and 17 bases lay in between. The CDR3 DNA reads TGTGCCAGCGGTTTTCAGATGGCCCTCTCCTACAATGAGCAGTTCTTC. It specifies CASGFQMALSYNEQFF.

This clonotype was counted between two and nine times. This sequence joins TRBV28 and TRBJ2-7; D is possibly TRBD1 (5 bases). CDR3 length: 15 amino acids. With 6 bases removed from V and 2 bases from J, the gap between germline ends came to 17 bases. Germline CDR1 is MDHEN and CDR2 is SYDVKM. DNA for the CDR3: TGTGCCAGCAGCCTGTTCAGGGCGCCCACCTACGAGCAGTACTTC. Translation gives CASSLFRAPTYEQYF.

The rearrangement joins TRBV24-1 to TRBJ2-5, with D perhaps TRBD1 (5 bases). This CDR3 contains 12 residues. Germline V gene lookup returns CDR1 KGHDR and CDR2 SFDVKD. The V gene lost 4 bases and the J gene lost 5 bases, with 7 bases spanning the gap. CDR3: CATSDPGETQYF. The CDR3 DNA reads TGTGCCACCAGTGACCCAGGGGAGACCCAGTACTTC.

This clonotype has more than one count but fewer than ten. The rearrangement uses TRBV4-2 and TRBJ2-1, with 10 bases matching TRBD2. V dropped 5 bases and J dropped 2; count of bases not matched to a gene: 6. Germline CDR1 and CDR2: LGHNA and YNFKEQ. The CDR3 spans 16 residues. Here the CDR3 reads CASSSSSGGAYNEQFF. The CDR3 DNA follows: TGTGCCAGCAGCTCCTCGAGCGGGGGGGCCTACAATGAGCAGTTCTTC.

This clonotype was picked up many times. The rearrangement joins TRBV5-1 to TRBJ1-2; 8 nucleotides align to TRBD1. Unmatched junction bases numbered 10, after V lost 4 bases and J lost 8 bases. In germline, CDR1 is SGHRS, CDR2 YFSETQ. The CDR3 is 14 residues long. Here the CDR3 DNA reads TGCGCCAGCAGCCACTATGACAGGGGATCCGGCTACACCTTC. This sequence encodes CASSHYDRGSGYTF.

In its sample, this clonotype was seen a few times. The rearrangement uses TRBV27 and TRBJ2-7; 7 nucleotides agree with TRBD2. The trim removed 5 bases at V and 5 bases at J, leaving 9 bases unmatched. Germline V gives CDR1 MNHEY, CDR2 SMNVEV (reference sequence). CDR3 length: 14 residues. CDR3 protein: CASSPLGLEDEQYF. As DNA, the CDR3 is TGTGCCAGCAGTCCACTCGGACTAGAGGACGAGCAGTACTTC.